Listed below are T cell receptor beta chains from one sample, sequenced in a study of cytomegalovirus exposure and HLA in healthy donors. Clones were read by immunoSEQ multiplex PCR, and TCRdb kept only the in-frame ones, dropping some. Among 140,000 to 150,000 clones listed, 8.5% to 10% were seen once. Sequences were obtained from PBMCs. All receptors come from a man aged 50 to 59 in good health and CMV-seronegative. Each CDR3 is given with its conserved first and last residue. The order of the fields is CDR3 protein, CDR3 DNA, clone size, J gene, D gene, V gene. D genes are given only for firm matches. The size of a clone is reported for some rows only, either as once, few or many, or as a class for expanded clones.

CDR3aa: CAWSVPRLGVRLQETQYF; CDR3nt: TGTGCCTGGAGTGTACCCCGTCTCGGAGTCAGACTCCAAGAGACCCAGTACTTC; abundance: few; j_gene: TRBJ2-5; d_gene: .; v_gene: TRBV30
CDR3aa: CASSQVGVGLAGYNEQFF; CDR3nt: TGCGCCAGCAGCCAAGTGGGGGTCGGACTAGCGGGGTACAATGAGCAGTTCTTC; abundance: few; j_gene: TRBJ2-1; d_gene: TRBD2; v_gene: TRBV4-1
CDR3aa: CASSQGDRGPSNYGYTF; CDR3nt: TGTGCCAGCAGCCAAGGGGACAGGGGGCCTTCAAACTATGGCTACACCTTC; abundance: .; j_gene: TRBJ1-2; d_gene: TRBD1; v_gene: TRBV4-2
CDR3aa: CASSPLVGTVLETQYF; CDR3nt: TGTGCCAGCAGCCCCCTGGTGGGCACGGTTTTAGAGACCCAGTACTTC; abundance: .; j_gene: TRBJ2-5; d_gene: .; v_gene: TRBV5-6
CDR3aa: CASSATISGGNNEQFF; CDR3nt: TGTGCCAGCAGTGCCACCATCAGCGGGGGAAACAATGAGCAGTTCTTC; abundance: few; j_gene: TRBJ2-1; d_gene: TRBD2; v_gene: TRBV6-4
CDR3aa: CASRGGVSYEQYF; CDR3nt: TGCGCCAGCAGAGGGGGGGTATCCTACGAGCAGTACTTC; abundance: .; j_gene: TRBJ2-7; d_gene: .; v_gene: TRBV5-1
CDR3aa: CASSLERGRGETQYF; CDR3nt: TGCGCCAGCAGCTTAGAGAGGGGGCGCGGGGAGACCCAGTACTTC; abundance: .; j_gene: TRBJ2-5; d_gene: TRBD1; v_gene: TRBV5-1
CDR3aa: CSVQGHSTDTQYF; CDR3nt: TGCAGCGTTCAAGGTCATAGCACAGATACGCAGTATTTT; abundance: .; j_gene: TRBJ2-3; d_gene: .; v_gene: TRBV29-1
CDR3aa: CASSELPGLAGGYNEQFF; CDR3nt: TGCGCCAGCAGTGAGTTACCGGGACTAGCGGGGGGATACAATGAGCAGTTCTTC; abundance: .; j_gene: TRBJ2-1; d_gene: TRBD2; v_gene: TRBV10-1
CDR3aa: CATSRDSLSTDTQYF; CDR3nt: TGTGCCACCAGCAGAGATTCTCTTAGCACAGATACGCAGTATTTT; abundance: few; j_gene: TRBJ2-3; d_gene: .; v_gene: TRBV15
CDR3aa: CASSYSLGRAYEQYF; CDR3nt: TGTGCCAGCAGTTACTCATTAGGCAGGGCCTACGAGCAGTACTTC; abundance: few; j_gene: TRBJ2-7; d_gene: .; v_gene: TRBV6-5
CDR3aa: CASSHKGPGHEQFF; CDR3nt: TGTGCCAGCAGCCACAAGGGGCCCGGCCATGAGCAGTTCTTC; abundance: .; j_gene: TRBJ2-1; d_gene: .; v_gene: TRBV7-3
CDR3aa: CASSLALAGNEQFF; CDR3nt: TGCGCCAGCAGCTTGGCTCTAGCAGGCAATGAGCAGTTCTTC; abundance: .; j_gene: TRBJ2-1; d_gene: .; v_gene: TRBV5-1
CDR3aa: CASGLPGQATDTQYF; CDR3nt: TGTGCCAGCGGACTTCCGGGACAGGCCACAGATACGCAGTATTTT; abundance: few; j_gene: TRBJ2-3; d_gene: TRBD1; v_gene: TRBV2
CDR3aa: CASSQTQGRNGYTF; CDR3nt: TGCGCCAGCAGCCAAACACAGGGCAGGAATGGCTACACCTTC; abundance: .; j_gene: TRBJ1-2; d_gene: .; v_gene: TRBV5-1
CDR3aa: CASSERGLRVGYTF; CDR3nt: TGTGCCAGCAGTGAGAGGGGGCTGCGTGTGGGCTACACCTTC; abundance: .; j_gene: TRBJ1-2; d_gene: TRBD1; v_gene: TRBV6-1
CDR3aa: CAREQGCSTEAFF; CDR3nt: TGCGCCAGGGAACAGGGATGTAGCACTGAAGCTTTCTTT; abundance: .; j_gene: TRBJ1-1; d_gene: .; v_gene: TRBV10-1
CDR3aa: CASSFSTRYYEQYF; CDR3nt: TGTGCCAGCAGCTTCTCGACTAGATACTACGAGCAGTACTTC; abundance: .; j_gene: TRBJ2-7; d_gene: .; v_gene: TRBV7-2
CDR3aa: CAWRGGQPNQPQHF; CDR3nt: TGTGCCTGGAGGGGGGGGCAGCCCAATCAGCCCCAGCATTTT; abundance: .; j_gene: TRBJ1-5; d_gene: .; v_gene: TRBV30
CDR3aa: CASSRGSNNSPLHF; CDR3nt: TGTGCCAGCAGCCGCGGGTCAAATAATTCACCCCTCCACTTT; abundance: .; j_gene: TRBJ1-6; d_gene: .; v_gene: TRBV11-1
CDR3aa: CASSLWVDRGITYNEQFF; CDR3nt: TGTGCCAGCAGTTTATGGGTGGACAGAGGGATCACCTACAATGAGCAGTTCTTC; abundance: few; j_gene: TRBJ2-1; d_gene: .; v_gene: TRBV27
CDR3aa: CASSKRRGFEVPETQYF; CDR3nt: TGTGCCAGCAGCAAACGTAGAGGGTTTGAAGTGCCAGAGACCCAGTACTTC; abundance: few; j_gene: TRBJ2-5; d_gene: .; v_gene: TRBV21-1
CDR3aa: CASSDGQKDRGVYSGNTIYF; CDR3nt: TGTGCCAGCAGCGACGGACAAAAAGACAGGGGCGTTTACTCTGGAAACACCATATATTTT; abundance: few; j_gene: TRBJ1-3; d_gene: TRBD1; v_gene: TRBV9
CDR3aa: CASSIASSPYNEQFF; CDR3nt: TGTGCCAGTAGTATTGCGTCTAGTCCCTACAATGAGCAGTTCTTC; abundance: .; j_gene: TRBJ2-1; d_gene: .; v_gene: TRBV19
CDR3aa: CASKGDLGGTGELFF; CDR3nt: TGTGCCAGCAAAGGGGACCTGGGGGGAACCGGGGAGCTGTTTTTT; abundance: few; j_gene: TRBJ2-2; d_gene: .; v_gene: TRBV6-1
CDR3aa: CASSTGTPNEKLFF; CDR3nt: TGTGCCAGCAGTACCGGGACACCGAATGAAAAACTGTTTTTT; abundance: few; j_gene: TRBJ1-4; d_gene: .; v_gene: TRBV2
CDR3aa: CASSFGGQALSNYGYTF; CDR3nt: TGTGCCAGCAGCTTTGGGGGACAGGCCCTTTCTAACTATGGCTACACCTTC; abundance: few; j_gene: TRBJ1-2; d_gene: TRBD1; v_gene: TRBV11-2
CDR3aa: CASGGQTLVGEQYF; CDR3nt: TGTGCCAGCGGGGGACAGACCCTAGTTGGCGAGCAGTACTTC; abundance: few; j_gene: TRBJ2-7; d_gene: TRBD1; v_gene: TRBV9
CDR3aa: CASNAGGIQETQYF; CDR3nt: TGTGCCAGTAATGCAGGGGGGATTCAAGAGACCCAGTACTTC; abundance: .; j_gene: TRBJ2-5; d_gene: .; v_gene: TRBV9
CDR3aa: CATSRPRTSGNPSYEQYF; CDR3nt: TGTGCCACCAGCCGGCCCCGGACTAGCGGGAACCCCTCCTACGAGCAGTACTTC; abundance: .; j_gene: TRBJ2-7; d_gene: TRBD2; v_gene: TRBV15
CDR3aa: CASSPPGGYGYTF; CDR3nt: TGTGCCAGCAGCCCCCCCGGGGGCTATGGCTACACCTTC; abundance: .; j_gene: TRBJ1-2; d_gene: .; v_gene: TRBV6-5
CDR3aa: CASSPRTESNQPQHF; CDR3nt: TGTGCCAGCAGCCCCCGGACAGAGAGCAATCAGCCCCAGCATTTT; abundance: few; j_gene: TRBJ1-5; d_gene: .; v_gene: TRBV11-2
CDR3aa: CASSRLAGYQETQYF; CDR3nt: TGTGCCAGCAGCCGACTAGCGGGTTACCAAGAGACCCAGTACTTC; abundance: .; j_gene: TRBJ2-5; d_gene: TRBD2; v_gene: TRBV7-2
CDR3aa: CASSQYSRTGEYVNEKLFF; CDR3nt: TGTGCCAGCAGCCAATACAGCCGGACAGGGGAGTATGTTAATGAAAAACTGTTTTTT; abundance: .; j_gene: TRBJ1-4; d_gene: TRBD1; v_gene: TRBV4-2
CDR3aa: CASSLGAGLVINEQFF; CDR3nt: TGCGCCAGCAGCTTGGGAGCGGGACTAGTCATCAATGAGCAGTTCTTC; abundance: many; j_gene: TRBJ2-1; d_gene: TRBD2; v_gene: TRBV5-1
CDR3aa: CASSQNTGSLYGYTF; CDR3nt: TGTGCCAGCAGCCAAAACACAGGGTCTCTCTATGGCTACACCTTC; abundance: few; j_gene: TRBJ1-2; d_gene: .; v_gene: TRBV14
CDR3aa: CASSVGFQGWGGYTF; CDR3nt: TGTGCCAGCAGCGTAGGATTTCAGGGATGGGGCGGCTACACCTTC; abundance: few; j_gene: TRBJ1-2; d_gene: .; v_gene: TRBV9
CDR3aa: CASRRSGANTGELFF; CDR3nt: TGTGCCAGCAGACGAAGCGGAGCGAACACCGGGGAGCTGTTTTTT; abundance: .; j_gene: TRBJ2-2; d_gene: .; v_gene: TRBV2
CDR3aa: CASSPERGGAQPQHF; CDR3nt: TGTGCCAGCAGCCCCGAGCGGGGAGGGGCTCAGCCCCAGCATTTT; abundance: few; j_gene: TRBJ1-5; d_gene: .; v_gene: TRBV27
CDR3aa: CASSVSSGNSYEQYF; CDR3nt: TGTGCCAGCAGCGTATCGTCCGGGAATAGCTACGAGCAGTACTTC; abundance: few; j_gene: TRBJ2-7; d_gene: .; v_gene: TRBV9
CDR3aa: CASNPPGLAGTGELFF; CDR3nt: TGTGCCAGTAACCCGCCGGGACTAGCTGGGACCGGGGAGCTGTTTTTT; abundance: .; j_gene: TRBJ2-2; d_gene: TRBD2; v_gene: TRBV19
CDR3aa: CASSVQISGELFF; CDR3nt: TGTGCTAGCAGCGTACAGATCTCCGGGGAGCTGTTTTTT; abundance: .; j_gene: TRBJ2-2; d_gene: .; v_gene: TRBV7-7
CDR3aa: CASRIQWTYEQYF; CDR3nt: TGTGCCAGCAGGATACAGTGGACCTACGAGCAGTACTTC; abundance: .; j_gene: TRBJ2-7; d_gene: .; v_gene: TRBV2
CDR3aa: CASSQPPSTPAKNIQYF; CDR3nt: TGCGCCAGCAGTCAACCTCCTTCTACGCCGGCCAAAAACATTCAGTACTTC; abundance: .; j_gene: TRBJ2-4; d_gene: .; v_gene: TRBV23-1
CDR3aa: CASRTGSSAGNTIYF; CDR3nt: TGTGCCAGCAGAACCGGGTCCTCGGCAGGAAACACCATATATTTT; abundance: few; j_gene: TRBJ1-3; d_gene: .; v_gene: TRBV2
CDR3aa: CASSQVGQGAPNSPLHF; CDR3nt: TGCGCCAGCAGCCAAGTGGGACAGGGGGCCCCTAATTCACCCCTCCACTTT; abundance: .; j_gene: TRBJ1-6; d_gene: TRBD1; v_gene: TRBV4-1
CDR3aa: CASSQAQGAGGTREKLFF; CDR3nt: TGCGCCAGCAGCCAAGCTCAGGGCGCAGGGGGGACACGTGAAAAACTGTTTTTT; abundance: .; j_gene: TRBJ1-4; d_gene: TRBD1; v_gene: TRBV4-1
CDR3aa: CASSSKSSYNEQFF; CDR3nt: TGTGCCAGCAGCTCCAAGAGCTCCTACAATGAGCAGTTCTTC; abundance: .; j_gene: TRBJ2-1; d_gene: .; v_gene: TRBV7-3
CDR3aa: CASSERRGGYGYTF; CDR3nt: TGTGCCAGCAGTGAACGGCGGGGCGGCTATGGCTACACCTTC; abundance: .; j_gene: TRBJ1-2; d_gene: .; v_gene: TRBV6-1
CDR3aa: CASSPRDSGRGDTQYF; CDR3nt: TGTGCCAGCAGCCCTCGGGATAGCGGGAGGGGAGATACGCAGTATTTT; abundance: few; j_gene: TRBJ2-3; d_gene: TRBD2; v_gene: TRBV5-5
CDR3aa: CASVGAGDITEAFF; CDR3nt: TGTGCCAGCGTTGGGGCAGGGGACATCACTGAAGCTTTCTTT; abundance: few; j_gene: TRBJ1-1; d_gene: .; v_gene: TRBV28
CDR3aa: CASSESGTGEMREQYF; CDR3nt: TGTGCCAGCAGTGAATCCGGGACAGGGGAAATGCGGGAGCAGTACTTC; abundance: .; j_gene: TRBJ2-7; d_gene: TRBD1; v_gene: TRBV6-1
CDR3aa: CASSPGTGNQPQHF; CDR3nt: TGTGCCAGCAGCCCCGGGACAGGCAATCAGCCCCAGCATTTT; abundance: .; j_gene: TRBJ1-5; d_gene: TRBD1; v_gene: TRBV13
CDR3aa: CASSQDYSRNTEAFF; CDR3nt: TGTGCCAGCAGCCAAGACTACAGCCGGAACACTGAAGCTTTCTTT; abundance: few; j_gene: TRBJ1-1; d_gene: .; v_gene: TRBV4-2
CDR3aa: CASSFYLLTWDSNSPLHF; CDR3nt: TGTGCCAGCAGCTTTTATCTTCTTACCTGGGACAGCAATTCACCCCTCCACTTT; abundance: .; j_gene: TRBJ1-6; d_gene: TRBD1; v_gene: TRBV7-6
CDR3aa: CASSEGTSGRGPYNEQFF; CDR3nt: TGCGCCAGCAGTGAAGGGACTAGCGGAAGGGGTCCCTACAATGAGCAGTTCTTC; abundance: few; j_gene: TRBJ2-1; d_gene: TRBD2; v_gene: TRBV10-1